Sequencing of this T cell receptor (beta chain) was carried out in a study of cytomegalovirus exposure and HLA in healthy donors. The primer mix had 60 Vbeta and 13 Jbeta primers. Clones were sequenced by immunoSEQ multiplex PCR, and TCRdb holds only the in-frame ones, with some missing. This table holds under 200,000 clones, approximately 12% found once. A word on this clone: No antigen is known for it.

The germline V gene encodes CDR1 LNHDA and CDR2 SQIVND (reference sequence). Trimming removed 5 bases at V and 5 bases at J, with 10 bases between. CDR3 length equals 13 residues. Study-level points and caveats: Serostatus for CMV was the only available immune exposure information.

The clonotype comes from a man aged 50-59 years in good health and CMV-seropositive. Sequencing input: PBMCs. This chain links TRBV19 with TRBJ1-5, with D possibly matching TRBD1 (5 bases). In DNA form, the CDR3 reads TGTGCCAGTAGTTTCGACAGCGATCAGCCCCAGCATTTT. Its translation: CASSFDSDQPQHF.